Listed below are T cell receptor beta chains from one sample, sequenced in a study of CXCR3-negative and CXCR3-positive naive CD8 T cells. TCRdb reanalyzed the 5' RACE reads, giving one entry per CDR3 protein sequence and no DNA. This listing includes under 85,000 distinct CDR3 sequences. Sequencing used naive CXCR3+ CD8+ T cells from blood. The receptors were sampled from a human donor in good health. Some clones in this sample may be carry-over from other donors' samples. Each CDR3 is given with its conserved first and last residue. Fields, in order: CDR3 protein, CDR3 length, J gene, V gene.

CDR3aa: CASSTHDRAWAFF
len: 13
j_gene: TRBJ1-1
v_gene: TRBV6-6

CDR3aa: CASSNPGTGLNTEAFF
len: 16
j_gene: TRBJ1-1
v_gene: TRBV6-2/TRBV6-3

CDR3aa: CASSVPGGAPAF
len: 12
j_gene: TRBJ2-7
v_gene: TRBV19

CDR3aa: CASSLRRGRTEAFF
len: 14
j_gene: TRBJ1-1
v_gene: TRBV11-3

CDR3aa: CSVEDRAYDYGYTF
len: 14
j_gene: TRBJ1-2
v_gene: TRBV29-1

CDR3aa: CASSLVTSATDTQYF
len: 15
j_gene: TRBJ2-3
v_gene: TRBV7-3

CDR3aa: CASSWALAGGKSYERYF
len: 17
j_gene: TRBJ2-7
v_gene: TRBV7-2

CDR3aa: CSAIRPGNTIYF
len: 12
j_gene: TRBJ1-3
v_gene: TRBV20-1

CDR3aa: CSARIGLVDEQYF
len: 13
j_gene: TRBJ2-7
v_gene: TRBV20-1

CDR3aa: CAWSVTGGATDTQYF
len: 15
j_gene: TRBJ2-3
v_gene: TRBV30

CDR3aa: CASSYSQFPEAGNQPQHF
len: 18
j_gene: TRBJ1-5
v_gene: TRBV6-2/TRBV6-3

CDR3aa: CASKERSSYNEQFF
len: 14
j_gene: TRBJ2-1
v_gene: TRBV28

CDR3aa: CSVGDRAYEQYF
len: 12
j_gene: TRBJ2-7
v_gene: TRBV29-1

CDR3aa: CASKITQGINQPQHF
len: 15
j_gene: TRBJ1-5
v_gene: TRBV12-5

CDR3aa: CATSSRGDTQYF
len: 12
j_gene: TRBJ2-3
v_gene: TRBV15

CDR3aa: CASSLDPGTGLNIQYF
len: 16
j_gene: TRBJ2-4
v_gene: TRBV11-2

CDR3aa: CASSLAPSSREQYF
len: 14
j_gene: TRBJ2-7
v_gene: TRBV7-9

CDR3aa: CSVVGGGAYNEQFF
len: 14
j_gene: TRBJ2-1
v_gene: TRBV29-1

CDR3aa: CASSQDLGASSTDTQYF
len: 17
j_gene: TRBJ2-3
v_gene: TRBV14

CDR3aa: CASSPAGNTEAFF
len: 13
j_gene: TRBJ1-1
v_gene: TRBV27

CDR3aa: CASSPDRGLSTGELFF
len: 16
j_gene: TRBJ2-2
v_gene: TRBV19

CDR3aa: CASSSLGEQYF
len: 11
j_gene: TRBJ2-7
v_gene: TRBV13

CDR3aa: CASSQSSVQSSSYNEQFF
len: 18
j_gene: TRBJ2-1
v_gene: TRBV23-1

CDR3aa: CSVLWADNYGYTF
len: 13
j_gene: TRBJ1-2
v_gene: TRBV29-1

CDR3aa: CASSDLKGDEQFF
len: 13
j_gene: TRBJ2-1
v_gene: TRBV7-3

CDR3aa: CASSGTSGGNEQFF
len: 14
j_gene: TRBJ2-1
v_gene: TRBV6-2/TRBV6-3

CDR3aa: CASSQDRAASFYNEQFF
len: 17
j_gene: TRBJ2-1
v_gene: TRBV4-3

CDR3aa: CASSELADNEKLFF
len: 14
j_gene: TRBJ1-4
v_gene: TRBV25-1

CDR3aa: CSAREAGRALNTEAFF
len: 16
j_gene: TRBJ1-1
v_gene: TRBV20-1

CDR3aa: CASSQYYEQYF
len: 11
j_gene: TRBJ2-7
v_gene: TRBV14

CDR3aa: CASSQVKGPAKNIQYF
len: 16
j_gene: TRBJ2-4
v_gene: TRBV14

CDR3aa: CSVGGQGLTDTQYF
len: 14
j_gene: TRBJ2-3
v_gene: TRBV29-1

CDR3aa: CAISGGQGPDTQYF
len: 14
j_gene: TRBJ2-3
v_gene: TRBV10-3

CDR3aa: CSASPGGPYNEQFF
len: 14
j_gene: TRBJ2-1
v_gene: TRBV20-1

CDR3aa: CASSHPGQGKYRNTDTQYF
len: 19
j_gene: TRBJ2-3
v_gene: TRBV14

CDR3aa: CASSFWGVEQYF
len: 12
j_gene: TRBJ2-7
v_gene: TRBV12-3/TRBV12-4

CDR3aa: CASSLMGIGNTIYF
len: 14
j_gene: TRBJ1-3
v_gene: TRBV7-2

CDR3aa: CASSLPRGGAGHNYGYTF
len: 18
j_gene: TRBJ1-2
v_gene: TRBV7-9

CDR3aa: CSVAGLAMTQYF
len: 12
j_gene: TRBJ2-5
v_gene: TRBV29-1

CDR3aa: CASSSIAGGTGTQYF
len: 15
j_gene: TRBJ2-5
v_gene: TRBV5-6

CDR3aa: CASPNPGGETHEQYF
len: 15
j_gene: TRBJ2-7
v_gene: TRBV21-1

CDR3aa: CASSVLPGEQYF
len: 12
j_gene: TRBJ2-7
v_gene: TRBV25-1

CDR3aa: CASSQDLPGLAGGPHTGELFF
len: 21
j_gene: TRBJ2-2
v_gene: TRBV4-3

CDR3aa: CASSRQGSYEQYF
len: 13
j_gene: TRBJ2-7
v_gene: TRBV13

CDR3aa: CASSARDTAGEQFF
len: 14
j_gene: TRBJ2-1
v_gene: TRBV12-3/TRBV12-4

CDR3aa: CAIQRGASNQPQHF
len: 14
j_gene: TRBJ1-5
v_gene: TRBV6-2/TRBV6-3

CDR3aa: CATSLRGNEQFF
len: 12
j_gene: TRBJ2-1
v_gene: TRBV15

CDR3aa: CASSQVAREYEQYF
len: 14
j_gene: TRBJ2-7
v_gene: TRBV7-9

CDR3aa: CASSQDFRGEQYF
len: 13
j_gene: TRBJ2-7
v_gene: TRBV14

CDR3aa: CASSDYSNQPQHF
len: 13
j_gene: TRBJ1-5
v_gene: TRBV7-6

CDR3aa: CASNPPEQGLGSNQPQHF
len: 18
j_gene: TRBJ1-5
v_gene: TRBV23-1

CDR3aa: CSARLSTGGSYNEQFF
len: 16
j_gene: TRBJ2-1
v_gene: TRBV20-1

CDR3aa: CASSSPSQGLTEAFF
len: 15
j_gene: TRBJ1-1
v_gene: TRBV7-9

CDR3aa: CASSFPYSTGELFF
len: 14
j_gene: TRBJ2-2
v_gene: TRBV28

CDR3aa: CASSPSPGLVETQYF
len: 15
j_gene: TRBJ2-5
v_gene: TRBV6-2/TRBV6-3